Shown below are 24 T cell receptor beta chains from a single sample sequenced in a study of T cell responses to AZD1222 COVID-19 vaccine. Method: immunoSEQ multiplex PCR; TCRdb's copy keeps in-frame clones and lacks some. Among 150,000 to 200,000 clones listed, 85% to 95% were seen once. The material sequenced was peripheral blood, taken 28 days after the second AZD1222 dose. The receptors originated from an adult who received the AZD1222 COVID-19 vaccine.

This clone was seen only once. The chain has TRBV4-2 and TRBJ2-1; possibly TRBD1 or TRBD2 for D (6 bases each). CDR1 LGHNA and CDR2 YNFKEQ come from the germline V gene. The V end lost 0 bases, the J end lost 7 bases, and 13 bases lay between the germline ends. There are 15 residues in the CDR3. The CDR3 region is CASSQDPGGGNEQFF. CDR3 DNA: TGTGCCAGCAGCCAAGATCCCGGGGGCGGGAATGAGCAGTTCTTC.

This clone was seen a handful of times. The DNA of the CDR3 is TGTGCCAGTAGGGACCTAGCGGCTTCCTACAATGAGCAGTTCTTC. Protein product: CASRDLAASYNEQFF. The chain is built from TRBV19 and TRBJ2-1, with TRBD2 matching over 7 bases. The CDR3 totals 15 residues. Trimming cost V 6 bases and J 1 base; bases outside gene matches: 6. Germline V gene lookup returns CDR1 LNHDA and CDR2 SQIVND (reference sequence).

CDR3 amino acids: CASSYRGGTDTQYF. CDR3 nucleotide sequence: TGTGCCAGCAGTTACCGGGGAGGGACAGATACGCAGTATTTT. This chain links TRBV6-5 with TRBJ2-3, with 7 bases identical to TRBD2. V dropped 2 bases and J dropped 3; count of bases not matched to a gene: 2. The length of the CDR3 is 14 residues. Per the germline V gene, CDR1 is MNHEY and CDR2 is SVGAGI.

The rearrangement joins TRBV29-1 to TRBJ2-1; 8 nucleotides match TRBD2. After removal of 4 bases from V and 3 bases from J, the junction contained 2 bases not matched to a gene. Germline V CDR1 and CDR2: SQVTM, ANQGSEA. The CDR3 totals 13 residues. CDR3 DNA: TGCAGCGTTGGCGGGAGGAACTACAATGAGCAGTTCTTC. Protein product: CSVGGRNYNEQFF.

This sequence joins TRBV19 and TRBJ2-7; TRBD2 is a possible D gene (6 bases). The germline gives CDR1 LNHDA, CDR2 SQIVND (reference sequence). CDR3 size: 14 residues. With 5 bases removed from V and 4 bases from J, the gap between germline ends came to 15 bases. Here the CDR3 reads CASSRSRERYEQYF. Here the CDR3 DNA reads TGTGCCAGTAGTCGGTCACGGGAGAGGTACGAGCAGTACTTC.

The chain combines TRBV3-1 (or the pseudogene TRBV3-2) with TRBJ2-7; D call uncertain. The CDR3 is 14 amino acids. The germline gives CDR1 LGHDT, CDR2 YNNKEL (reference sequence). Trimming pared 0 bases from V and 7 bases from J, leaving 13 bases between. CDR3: CASSQEATVGEQYF. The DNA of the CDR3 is TGTGCCAGCAGCCAAGAAGCAACCGTGGGAGAGCAGTACTTC.

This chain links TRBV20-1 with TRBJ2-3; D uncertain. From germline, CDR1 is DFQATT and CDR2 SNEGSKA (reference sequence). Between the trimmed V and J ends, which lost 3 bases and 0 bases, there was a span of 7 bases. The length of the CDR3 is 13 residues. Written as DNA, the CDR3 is TGCAGTGCTAGTTACGACAGCACAGATACGCAGTATTTT. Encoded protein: CSASYDSTDTQYF.

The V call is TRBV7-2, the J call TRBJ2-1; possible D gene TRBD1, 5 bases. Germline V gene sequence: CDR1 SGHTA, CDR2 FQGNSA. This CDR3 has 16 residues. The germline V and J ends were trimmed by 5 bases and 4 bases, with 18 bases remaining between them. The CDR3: CASSPMSVGRYNEQFF. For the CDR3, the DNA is TGTGCCAGCAGCCCAATGTCAGTGGGGCGTTACAATGAGCAGTTCTTC.

The CDR3 loop reads CASSYSGANTQYF. The CDR3 DNA follows: TGTGCCAGCAGTTATAGCGGGGCCAATACGCAGTATTTT. The chain combines TRBV27 with TRBJ2-3; 8 nucleotides agree with TRBD2. This CDR3 comprises 13 residues. Germline V gene sequence: CDR1 MNHEY, CDR2 SMNVEV (reference sequence). The V and J ends lost 4 bases and 7 bases, in that order; junction bases with no gene match: 4.

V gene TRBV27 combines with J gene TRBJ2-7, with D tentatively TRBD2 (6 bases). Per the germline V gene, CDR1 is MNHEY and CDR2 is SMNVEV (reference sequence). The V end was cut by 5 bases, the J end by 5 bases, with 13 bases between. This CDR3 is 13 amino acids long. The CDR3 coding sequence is TGTGCCAGCAGTCTAGGACGGAGGGACGAGCAGTACTTC. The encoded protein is CASSLGRRDEQYF.

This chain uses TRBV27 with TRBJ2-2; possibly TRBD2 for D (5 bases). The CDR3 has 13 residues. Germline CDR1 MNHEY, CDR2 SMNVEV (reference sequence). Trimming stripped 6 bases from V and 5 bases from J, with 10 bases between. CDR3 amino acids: CASSWTPTGELFF. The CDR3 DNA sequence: TGTGCCAGCAGCTGGACTCCAACCGGGGAGCTGTTTTTT.

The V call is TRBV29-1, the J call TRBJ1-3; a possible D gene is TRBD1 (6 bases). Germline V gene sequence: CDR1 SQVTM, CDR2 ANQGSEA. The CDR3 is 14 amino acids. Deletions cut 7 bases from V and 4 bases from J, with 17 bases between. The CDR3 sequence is CSAQKGVSGNTIYF. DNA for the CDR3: TGCAGCGCCCAAAAGGGGGTTTCGGGAAACACCATATATTTT. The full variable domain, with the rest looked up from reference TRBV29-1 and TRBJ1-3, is SAVISQKPSRDICQRGTSLTIQCQVDSQVTMMFWYRQQPGQSLTLIATANQGSEATYESGFVIDKFPISRPNLTFSTLTVSNMSPEDSSIYLCSAQKGVSGNTIYFGEGSWLTVV.

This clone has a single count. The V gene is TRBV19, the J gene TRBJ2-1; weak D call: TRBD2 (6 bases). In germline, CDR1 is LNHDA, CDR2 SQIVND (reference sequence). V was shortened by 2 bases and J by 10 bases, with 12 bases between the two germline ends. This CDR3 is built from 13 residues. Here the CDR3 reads CASSIRPSAEQFF. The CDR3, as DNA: TGTGCCAGTAGTATAAGACCTAGCGCCGAGCAGTTCTTC.

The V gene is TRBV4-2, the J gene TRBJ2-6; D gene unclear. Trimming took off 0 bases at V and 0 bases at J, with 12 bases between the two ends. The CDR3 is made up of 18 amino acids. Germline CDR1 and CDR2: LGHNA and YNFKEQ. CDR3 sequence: CASSQDWGRSSGANVLTF. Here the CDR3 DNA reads TGTGCCAGCAGCCAAGATTGGGGAAGATCCTCTGGGGCCAACGTCCTGACTTTC.

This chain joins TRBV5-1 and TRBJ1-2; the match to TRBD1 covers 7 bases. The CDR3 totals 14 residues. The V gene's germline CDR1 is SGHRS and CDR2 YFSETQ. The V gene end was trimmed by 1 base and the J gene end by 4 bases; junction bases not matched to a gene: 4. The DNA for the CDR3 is TGCGCCAGCAGCTTGTCGGGACAGAGCTATGGCTACACCTTC. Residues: CASSLSGQSYGYTF.

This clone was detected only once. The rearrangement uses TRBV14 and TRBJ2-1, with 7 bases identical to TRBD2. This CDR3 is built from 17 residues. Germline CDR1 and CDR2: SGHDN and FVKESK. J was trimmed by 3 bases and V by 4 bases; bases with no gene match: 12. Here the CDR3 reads CASSPPSGRSLYNEQFF. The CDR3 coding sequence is TGTGCCAGCAGCCCCCCTAGCGGCAGATCCCTCTACAATGAGCAGTTCTTC.

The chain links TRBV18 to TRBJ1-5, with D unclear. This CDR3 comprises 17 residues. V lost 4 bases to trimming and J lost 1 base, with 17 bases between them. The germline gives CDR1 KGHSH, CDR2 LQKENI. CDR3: CASSLPVGGRSNQPQHF. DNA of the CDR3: TGTGCCAGCTCACTACCAGTTGGCGGACGGAGCAATCAGCCCCAGCATTTT.

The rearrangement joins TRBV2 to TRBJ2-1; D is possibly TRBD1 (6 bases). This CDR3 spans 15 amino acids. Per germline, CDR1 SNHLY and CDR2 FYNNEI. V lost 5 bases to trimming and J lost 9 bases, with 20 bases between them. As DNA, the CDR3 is TGTGCCAGCAGTAACCTCGAACAGGGTTCTAGTGAGCAGTTCTTC. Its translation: CASSNLEQGSSEQFF.

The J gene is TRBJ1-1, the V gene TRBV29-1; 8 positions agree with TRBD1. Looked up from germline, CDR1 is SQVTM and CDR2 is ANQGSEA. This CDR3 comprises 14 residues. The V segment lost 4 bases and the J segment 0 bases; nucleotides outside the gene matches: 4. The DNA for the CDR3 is TGCAGCGTTGTTTTCAGGGGGCTGAACACTGAAGCTTTCTTT. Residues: CSVVFRGLNTEAFF.

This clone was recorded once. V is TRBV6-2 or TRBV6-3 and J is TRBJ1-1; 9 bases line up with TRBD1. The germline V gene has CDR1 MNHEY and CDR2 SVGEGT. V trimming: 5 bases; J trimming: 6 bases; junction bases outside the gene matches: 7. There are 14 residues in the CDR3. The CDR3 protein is CASSRDREAAEAFF. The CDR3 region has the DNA TGTGCCAGCAGTAGGGACAGGGAAGCGGCTGAAGCTTTCTTT.

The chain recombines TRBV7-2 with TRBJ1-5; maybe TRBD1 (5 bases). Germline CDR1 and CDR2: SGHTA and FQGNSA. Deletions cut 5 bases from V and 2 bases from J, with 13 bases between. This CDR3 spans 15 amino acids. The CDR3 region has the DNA TGTGCCAGCAGCCAGCGTGGGGCGGGCAATCAGCCCCAGCATTTT. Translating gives CASSQRGAGNQPQHF.

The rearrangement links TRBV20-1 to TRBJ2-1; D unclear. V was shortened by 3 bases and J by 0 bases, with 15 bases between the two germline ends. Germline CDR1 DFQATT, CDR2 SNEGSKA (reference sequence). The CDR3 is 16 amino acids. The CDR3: CSASSVGRSSYNEQFF. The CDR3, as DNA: TGCAGTGCTAGTAGTGTCGGACGAAGCTCCTACAATGAGCAGTTCTTC.

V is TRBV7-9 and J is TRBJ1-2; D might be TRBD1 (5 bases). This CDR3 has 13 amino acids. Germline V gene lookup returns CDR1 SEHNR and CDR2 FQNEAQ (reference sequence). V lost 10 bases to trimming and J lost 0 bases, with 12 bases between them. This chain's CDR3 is CANSDRTNYGYTF. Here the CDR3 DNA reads TGTGCCAACTCAGACAGAACTAACTATGGCTACACCTTC.

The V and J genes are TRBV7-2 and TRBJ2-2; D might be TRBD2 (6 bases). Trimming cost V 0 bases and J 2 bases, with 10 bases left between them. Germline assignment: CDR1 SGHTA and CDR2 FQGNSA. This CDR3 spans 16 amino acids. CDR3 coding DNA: TGTGCCAGCAGCTTAGCAAGGACTACCAACACCGGGGAGCTGTTTTTT. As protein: CASSLARTTNTGELFF.